This is a list of T cell receptor beta chains from one sample in a study of blood T cells in healthy people across ages. TCRdb re-called the 5' RACE reads through MiXCR, storing one row per CDR3 protein. The sample has 650,000 to 1,000,000 distinct CDR3 sequences, roughly 34% seen once. The sample was blood. The source of these receptors is a man aged 18 to 35 in good health. Both conserved end residues are part of each CDR3. D genes are given only for firm matches. Expanded clones are given a class, and other clones once, few, many or no size at all.

V gene: TRBV7-2
D gene: -
J gene: TRBJ2-3
clone size: many
CDR3 protein: CASTSARGDTQYF
CDR3 DNA: TGTGCCAGCACCTCAGCGAGGGGAGATACGCAGTATTTT

V gene: TRBV6-1
D gene: -
J gene: TRBJ2-7
clone size: -
CDR3 protein: CASSDGNSYERYF
CDR3 DNA: TGTGCCAGCAGTGATGGTAACTCCTACGAGCGGTACTTC

V gene: TRBV5-1
D gene: TRBD1
J gene: TRBJ2-5
clone size: -
CDR3 protein: CASSPNYSGGRETQYF
CDR3 DNA: TGCGCCAGCAGCCCGAACTATTCAGGGGGCCGGGAGACCCAGTACTTC

V gene: TRBV27
D gene: TRBD1
J gene: TRBJ1-6
clone size: -
CDR3 protein: CASSTIPTGVDSPLHF
CDR3 DNA: TGTGCCAGCAGTACGATACCAACAGGGGTTGATTCACCCCTCCACTTT

V gene: TRBV9
D gene: -
J gene: TRBJ2-5
clone size: few
CDR3 protein: CASSEEGFSETQYF
CDR3 DNA: TGTGCCAGCAGCGAGGAAGGATTTTCAGAGACCCAGTACTTC

V gene: TRBV9
D gene: -
J gene: TRBJ2-3
clone size: -
CDR3 protein: CASSVGVLPGTDTQYF
CDR3 DNA: TGTGCCAGCAGCGTAGGGGTACTCCCTGGCACAGATACGCAGTATTTT

V gene: TRBV5-1
D gene: TRBD1
J gene: TRBJ1-2
clone size: -
CDR3 protein: CASSPRDRTNYGYTF
CDR3 DNA: TGCGCCAGCAGCCCCCGGGACAGGACTAACTATGGCTACACCTTC

V gene: TRBV7-2
D gene: TRBD2
J gene: TRBJ2-3
clone size: -
CDR3 protein: CASSLEQGLVTDTQYF
CDR3 DNA: TGTGCCAGCAGCTTAGAGCAGGGACTAGTCACAGATACGCAGTATTTT

V gene: TRBV20-1
D gene: -
J gene: TRBJ1-5
clone size: few
CDR3 protein: CSASRSGYSNQPQHF
CDR3 DNA: TGCAGTGCTAGTCGGTCAGGCTATAGCAATCAGCCCCAGCATTTT

V gene: TRBV12-3/TRBV12-4
D gene: -
J gene: TRBJ1-4
clone size: -
CDR3 protein: CASSFLGATNEKLFF
CDR3 DNA: TGTGCCAGCAGTTTTCTCGGGGCAACTAATGAAAAACTGTTTTTT

V gene: TRBV19
D gene: -
J gene: TRBJ2-1
clone size: many
CDR3 protein: CASSAGTSYNEQFF
CDR3 DNA: TGTGCCAGTAGTGCCGGGACCTCATACAATGAGCAGTTCTTC

V gene: TRBV6-6
D gene: -
J gene: TRBJ1-2
clone size: few
CDR3 protein: CASSADSNYGYTF
CDR3 DNA: TGTGCCAGCAGCGCCGACAGTAACTATGGCTACACCTTC

V gene: TRBV6-1
D gene: -
J gene: TRBJ2-5
clone size: -
CDR3 protein: CASSGLSRGADQETQYF
CDR3 DNA: TGTGCCAGCAGTGGGTTGAGTCGGGGGGCCGATCAAGAGACCCAGTACTTC

V gene: TRBV12-3/TRBV12-4
D gene: -
J gene: TRBJ1-5
clone size: -
CDR3 protein: CASSLATTGRDNQPQHF
CDR3 DNA: TGTGCCAGCAGTTTAGCCACGACGGGGCGGGACAATCAGCCCCAGCATTTT

V gene: TRBV12-3/TRBV12-4
D gene: TRBD2
J gene: TRBJ2-7
clone size: -
CDR3 protein: CASSFQTSGGPYNEQYF
CDR3 DNA: TGTGCCAGCAGTTTTCAGACTAGCGGGGGTCCCTACAATGAGCAGTACTTC

V gene: TRBV15
D gene: -
J gene: TRBJ2-3
clone size: many
CDR3 protein: CATSGGTGTPTSTDTQYF
CDR3 DNA: TGTGCCACCAGCGGAGGGACCGGGACACCCACTAGCACAGATACGCAGTATTTT

V gene: TRBV4-2
D gene: TRBD2
J gene: TRBJ2-5
clone size: -
CDR3 protein: CASSPRGGRETQYF
CDR3 DNA: TGTGCCAGCAGCCCTCGGGGGGGCAGAGAGACCCAGTACTTC

V gene: TRBV4-1
D gene: -
J gene: TRBJ2-5
clone size: -
CDR3 protein: CASSQMDKGYQETQYF
CDR3 DNA: TGCGCCAGCAGCCAAATGGACAAGGGGTACCAAGAGACCCAGTACTTC

V gene: TRBV9
D gene: -
J gene: TRBJ2-5
clone size: once
CDR3 protein: CASSVESAGWGEQYF
CDR3 DNA: TGTGCCAGCAGCGTAGAGTCGGCAGGGTGGGGTGAGCAGTACTTC

V gene: TRBV28
D gene: -
J gene: TRBJ1-2
clone size: few
CDR3 protein: CASSFPIGGSTFNYGYTF
CDR3 DNA: TGTGCCAGCAGTTTCCCTATTGGGGGGTCCACCTTTAACTATGGCTACACCTTC

V gene: TRBV5-1
D gene: -
J gene: TRBJ2-7
clone size: -
CDR3 protein: CASSLNKDEQYF
CDR3 DNA: TGCGCCAGCAGCTTAAACAAGGACGAGCAGTACTTC

V gene: TRBV20-1
D gene: TRBD1
J gene: TRBJ1-2
clone size: -
CDR3 protein: CSARDRGGGALTSGYTF
CDR3 DNA: TGCAGTGCTAGAGATCGTGGAGGGGGCGCGTTAACATCCGGCTACACCTTC

V gene: TRBV12-3/TRBV12-4
D gene: -
J gene: TRBJ2-7
clone size: many
CDR3 protein: CASSLREIQYF
CDR3 DNA: TGTGCCAGCAGTTTAAGGGAAATCCAGTACTTC

V gene: TRBV4-1
D gene: TRBD1
J gene: TRBJ2-1
clone size: few
CDR3 protein: CASSQRTRDRGYNEQFF
CDR3 DNA: TGCGCCAGCAGCCAACGAACCCGGGACAGGGGTTACAATGAGCAGTTCTTC

V gene: TRBV2
D gene: TRBD1
J gene: TRBJ2-3
clone size: many
CDR3 protein: CASSPDRVTDTQYF
CDR3 DNA: TGTGCCAGCAGTCCAGACAGGGTCACAGATACGCAGTATTTT

V gene: TRBV7-9
D gene: -
J gene: TRBJ2-1
clone size: -
CDR3 protein: CVSSPVVGNEQFF
CDR3 DNA: TGTGTCAGCAGCCCTGTCGTAGGCAATGAGCAGTTCTTC

V gene: TRBV12-3/TRBV12-4
D gene: -
J gene: TRBJ2-1
clone size: few
CDR3 protein: CASSLIHFEGGLEQFF
CDR3 DNA: TGTGCCAGCAGTTTAATCCACTTCGAGGGGGGGCTAGAGCAGTTCTTC

V gene: TRBV7-3
D gene: -
J gene: TRBJ1-6
clone size: few
CDR3 protein: CASSPQANSPLHF
CDR3 DNA: TGTGCCAGCAGCCCCCAAGCCAATTCACCCCTCCACTTT

V gene: TRBV25-1
D gene: -
J gene: TRBJ2-3
clone size: many
CDR3 protein: CASSYRRGAQADTQYF
CDR3 DNA: TGTGCCAGCAGTTATCGTCGAGGGGCGCAAGCAGATACGCAGTATTTT

V gene: TRBV29-1
D gene: -
J gene: TRBJ2-1
clone size: few
CDR3 protein: CSVVSGRDEQFF
CDR3 DNA: TGCAGCGTTGTATCCGGGCGGGATGAGCAGTTCTTC

V gene: TRBV29-1
D gene: -
J gene: TRBJ2-6
clone size: -
CDR3 protein: CSVLLGDLTF
CDR3 DNA: TGCAGCGTTTTGTTAGGGGACCTGACTTTC

V gene: TRBV12-3/TRBV12-4
D gene: TRBD2
J gene: TRBJ2-2
clone size: -
CDR3 protein: CASSLPGGKTGELFF
CDR3 DNA: TGTGCCAGCAGTCTCCCGGGGGGGAAGACCGGGGAGCTGTTTTTT

V gene: TRBV20-1
D gene: TRBD1
J gene: TRBJ1-2
clone size: many
CDR3 protein: CSAITGAGYGYTF
CDR3 DNA: TGCAGTGCTATAACAGGGGCAGGCTATGGCTACACCTTC

V gene: TRBV7-2
D gene: TRBD2
J gene: TRBJ2-3
clone size: -
CDR3 protein: CASSRGLAGADTQYF
CDR3 DNA: TGTGCCAGCAGTCGTGGACTAGCGGGGGCAGATACGCAGTATTTT

V gene: TRBV3-1
D gene: -
J gene: TRBJ1-1
clone size: few
CDR3 protein: CASSQTTMNTEAFF
CDR3 DNA: TGTGCCAGCAGCCAGACAACCATGAACACTGAAGCTTTCTTT

V gene: TRBV30
D gene: TRBD2
J gene: TRBJ2-1
clone size: -
CDR3 protein: CAWSSERGGEFF
CDR3 DNA: TGTGCCTGGAGTTCGGAACGGGGGGGCGAGTTCTTC

V gene: TRBV7-8
D gene: TRBD1
J gene: TRBJ1-4
clone size: -
CDR3 protein: CASSSRTGVEKLFF
CDR3 DNA: TGTGCCAGCAGCTCTCGGACAGGGGTTGAAAAACTGTTTTTT

V gene: TRBV29-1
D gene: TRBD1
J gene: TRBJ1-2
clone size: -
CDR3 protein: CSVAAGTGGRGYTF
CDR3 DNA: TGCAGCGTTGCAGCCGGGACAGGGGGCAGGGGCTACACCTTC

V gene: TRBV5-5
D gene: -
J gene: TRBJ2-1
clone size: few
CDR3 protein: CASSLFRYNEQFF
CDR3 DNA: TGTGCCAGCAGCTTGTTTCGCTACAATGAGCAGTTCTTC

V gene: TRBV5-1
D gene: -
J gene: TRBJ1-2
clone size: once
CDR3 protein: CASSGRQSNYGYTF
CDR3 DNA: TGCGCCAGCAGCGGTCGACAGAGCAACTATGGCTACACCTTC

V gene: TRBV2
D gene: TRBD1
J gene: TRBJ1-2
clone size: -
CDR3 protein: CASSGDRGNYGYTF
CDR3 DNA: TGTGCCAGCAGTGGGGACAGGGGAAACTATGGCTACACCTTC

V gene: TRBV10-3
D gene: -
J gene: TRBJ2-2
clone size: few
CDR3 protein: CAISVDRNTGELFF
CDR3 DNA: TGTGCCATCAGTGTCGACAGGAACACCGGGGAGCTGTTTTTT

V gene: TRBV2
D gene: -
J gene: TRBJ1-5
clone size: few
CDR3 protein: CASSEGIDSNQPQHF
CDR3 DNA: TGTGCCAGCAGTGAAGGTATCGATAGCAATCAGCCCCAGCATTTT